Below, 30 T cell receptor beta chains from the same sample are listed, as sequenced in a study of PD-1 blockade in classical Hodgkin lymphoma. The assay was immunoSEQ multiplex PCR, and TCRdb's table has in-frame clones only and misses some. The sample shows approximately 10,000 clones, about 94% of them seen only once. Relapses following autologous stem cell transplantation were seen in all patients, with brentuximab vedotin exposure varying. The starting material was peripheral blood mononuclear cells (PBMCs), obtained at baseline. The receptors were sampled from a human donor with classical Hodgkin lymphoma.

The chain couples TRBV11-2 to TRBJ1-5; TRBD1 agrees at 7 bases. Per the germline V gene, CDR1 is SGHAT and CDR2 is FQNNGV. This CDR3 region has 17 residues. V trimming: 1 base; J trimming: 2 bases; junction bases outside the gene matches: 8. CDR3 residues: CASSLAPSGGRNQPQHF. DNA for the CDR3: TGTGCCAGCAGCTTAGCCCCCTCAGGGGGGCGCAATCAGCCCCAGCATTTT.

The chain uses TRBV9 and TRBJ2-5; D may be TRBD2 (7 bases). Germline CDR1 and CDR2: SGDLS and YYNGEE. V was trimmed by 4 bases and J by 2 bases, leaving 12 bases between them. The CDR3 covers 14 residues. The CDR3 is CASSPRGAQETQYF. CDR3 nucleotide sequence: TGTGCCAGCAGCCCCCGGGGGGCGCAAGAGACCCAGTACTTC.

V usage is TRBV27 and J usage is TRBJ2-5, with D uncertain. The length of the CDR3 is 14 residues. Between the trimmed V and J ends, which lost 3 bases and 5 bases, there was a span of 13 bases. CDR1 and CDR2 from the germline V gene are MNHEY and SMNVEV (reference sequence). The CDR3 region has the DNA TGTGCCAGCAGTTTCGCCAGTCCCGGTGAGACCCAGTACTTC. Residues: CASSFASPGETQYF.

The chain uses TRBV5-1 and TRBJ1-4; D is unclear. The V end lost 5 bases, the J end lost 0 bases, and 5 bases lay between the germline ends. The CDR3 totals 13 residues. Germline CDR1 and CDR2: SGHRS and YFSETQ. The CDR3 protein is CASSPSTNEKLFF. The DNA for the CDR3 is TGCGCCAGCAGTCCCTCAACTAATGAAAAACTGTTTTTT.

V is TRBV2 and J is TRBJ2-1, with TRBD1 identical over 7 bases. CDR1 SNHLY and CDR2 FYNNEI come from the germline V gene. This CDR3 has 11 amino acids. The V and J ends lost 4 bases and 16 bases, in that order; junction bases with no gene match: 7. CDR3 protein: CASSVWDSDFF. CDR3 nucleotide sequence: TGTGCCAGCAGTGTCTGGGACAGCGATTTCTTC.

The chain couples TRBV9 to TRBJ2-7, with 7 nucleotides matching TRBD1. The CDR3 length is 15 residues. Trimming took 3 bases from V and 3 from J; bases not matched to a gene: 9. Germline V gene data show CDR1 as SGDLS and CDR2 as YYNGEE. The CDR3 DNA sequence: TGTGCCAGCAGCGCCGGGCCGCGACAGGGCTACGAGCAGTACTTC. As protein: CASSAGPRQGYEQYF.

This clone was recorded once. The rearrangement joins TRBV30 to TRBJ2-1; no firm D call. CDR3 size: 11 residues. Germline-derived CDR1 and CDR2 are GTSNPN and SVGIG (reference sequence). The ends were cut back, 4 bases at V and 12 bases at J, with 13 bases in the middle. The chain's CDR3 is CAWILDARQFF. In DNA form, the CDR3 reads TGTGCCTGGATCCTTGATGCTCGGCAGTTCTTC.

The chain recombines TRBV4-1 with TRBJ1-6; 9 nucleotides agree with TRBD1. The trim removed 0 bases at V and 9 bases at J, leaving 6 bases unmatched. Germline CDR1 MGHRA, CDR2 YSYEKL. The CDR3 is made up of 16 amino acids. The chain's CDR3 is CASSQETGGLRSPLHF. The CDR3 DNA is TGCGCCAGCAGCCAAGAGACAGGGGGGTTGCGTTCACCCCTCCACTTT.

This clone showed up just once. The gene calls are TRBV10-2 and TRBJ2-3; D perhaps matches TRBD2 (6 bases). This CDR3 comprises 14 residues. CDR1 is WSHSY, CDR2 SAAADI, per germline. The V and J ends lost 8 bases and 3 bases respectively, with 15 bases between them. The CDR3 nucleotides read TGCGCCAGCTGTCTAGCGAGGATGACAGATACGCAGTATTTT. This encodes CASCLARMTDTQYF.

The chain carries TRBV5-1 and TRBJ2-2, with D possibly matching TRBD1 (6 bases). Between the trimmed V and J ends, which lost 3 bases and 4 bases, there was a span of 10 bases. Germline V gene lookup returns CDR1 SGHRS and CDR2 YFSETQ. The CDR3 loop spans 14 amino acids. DNA for the CDR3: TGCGCCAGCAGCTGGGGGACATCCACCGGGGAGCTGTTTTTT. Protein sequence: CASSWGTSTGELFF.

The chain recombines TRBV9 with TRBJ1-1; D uncertain. The CDR3 contains 13 residues. The V gene's germline CDR1 is SGDLS and CDR2 YYNGEE. Trimming stripped 0 bases from V and 6 bases from J, with 9 bases between. The CDR3, as DNA: TGTGCCAGCAGCGTAGTTAATGGCGCTGAAGCTTTCTTT. Translated, it gives CASSVVNGAEAFF. The entire variable domain, with the rest obtained from reference TRBV9 and TRBJ1-1, is as follows: DSGVTQTPKHLITATGQRVTLRCSPRSGDLSVYWYQQSLDQGLQFLIQYYNGEERAKGNILERFSAQQFPDLHSELNLSSLELGDSALYFCASSVVNGAEAFFGQGTRLTVV.

This clone has only one observation. This chain links TRBV28 with TRBJ1-2; 8 nucleotides agree with TRBD1. The ends lost 8 bases at V and 6 bases at J; junction bases unmatched: 11. CDR1 MDHEN and CDR2 SYDVKM come from the germline V gene. The CDR3 is made up of 14 amino acids. CDR3 residues: CASSNTGGGNGYTF. The CDR3 region has the DNA TGTGCCAGCTCAAATACAGGGGGAGGGAATGGCTACACCTTC.

The rearrangement uses TRBV15 and TRBJ1-2; 8 bases align to TRBD1. The CDR3 loop spans 14 amino acids. In germline, CDR1 is LNHNV, CDR2 YYDKDF (reference sequence). Losses at the gene ends were 5 bases for V and 4 bases for J; bases not matched to a gene: 6. In DNA, the CDR3 is TGTGCCACCAGCGGGGGGACAGGAGGCTATGGCTACACCTTC. Its translation: CATSGGTGGYGYTF.

This chain links TRBV6-4 with TRBJ2-5; 10 bases are a match to TRBD1. This CDR3 has 16 residues. Looked up from germline, CDR1 is MRHNA and CDR2 is SNTAGT. V was clipped by 6 bases and J by 6 bases; unmatched bases: 13. The CDR3 reads CASSPAAGTGAKTQYF. The CDR3 nucleotides read TGTGCCAGCAGCCCGGCAGCCGGGACAGGGGCAAAGACCCAGTACTTC.

V usage is TRBV11-3 and J usage is TRBJ2-7, with D unresolved. Germline V lookup: CDR1 SGHNT, CDR2 YENEEA. Trimming took off 1 base at V and 3 bases at J, with 16 bases between the two ends. This CDR3 comprises 16 residues. In DNA form, the CDR3 reads TGTGCCAGCAGCTTAGGGGCACTTAACGGCTACTACGAGCAGTACTTC. Protein: CASSLGALNGYYEQYF.

The chain has TRBV18 and TRBJ1-1; perhaps TRBD1 as D (5 bases). The CDR3 has 13 amino acids. CDR1 is KGHSH, CDR2 LQKENI, per germline. Trimming cost V 3 bases and J 8 bases, with 13 bases left between them. As DNA, the CDR3 is TGTGCCAGCTCACCGAGCAGGGAGAGAGAAGCTTTCTTT. This encodes CASSPSREREAFF.

The rearrangement links TRBV9 to TRBJ2-1; D unresolved. V shed 3 bases and J shed 8 bases, with 6 bases lying between them. The germline gives CDR1 SGDLS, CDR2 YYNGEE. CDR3 size: 11 residues. The CDR3 region has the DNA TGTGCCAGCAGCGACCAAGATGAGCAGTTCTTC. Amino acid sequence: CASSDQDEQFF.

The genes are TRBV28 and TRBJ2-7, with 10 bases aligning to TRBD1. J was trimmed by 2 bases and V by 11 bases; bases with no gene match: 12. CDR1 is MDHEN and CDR2 is SYDVKM in the germline V gene. CDR3 length equals 15 residues. The CDR3 DNA reads as TGTGCCGGACAAAAAGGACAGGGGGGAACCTACGAGCAGTACTTC. Amino acid sequence: CAGQKGQGGTYEQYF.

The V gene is TRBV7-9, the J gene TRBJ1-2; D uncertain. Trimming took off 7 bases at V and 5 bases at J, with 5 bases between the two ends. The CDR3 covers 10 residues. CDR1 is SEHNR, CDR2 FQNEAQ, per germline (reference sequence). CDR3 bases: TGTGCCAGCACCTCGTATGGCTACACCTTC. The encoded protein is CASTSYGYTF.

The CDR3 region is CASSTGQVLTDTQYF. CDR3 coding DNA: TGTGCCAGCAGCACCGGACAGGTACTCACAGATACGCAGTATTTT. The chain joins TRBV5-8 to TRBJ2-3; 7 nucleotides agree with TRBD1. Germline CDR1 reads SGHTS; CDR2 reads YDEGEE. This CDR3 region has 15 residues. The V and J ends lost 4 bases and 2 bases, in that order; junction bases with no gene match: 7.

V gene TRBV27 combines with J gene TRBJ2-7; no firm D call. CDR1 MNHEY and CDR2 SMNVEV come from the germline V gene (reference sequence). CDR3 size: 12 residues. The germline V and J ends were trimmed by 8 bases and 0 bases, with 8 bases remaining between them. The CDR3 reads CASRSSSYEQYF. The CDR3 coding sequence is TGTGCCAGCCGCTCGAGCTCCTACGAGCAGTACTTC.

The chain employs TRBV11-3 and TRBJ2-7; the D gene could be TRBD1 or TRBD2 (5 bases each). Germline V gene lookup returns CDR1 SGHNT and CDR2 YENEEA. V was trimmed by 4 bases and J by 4 bases, leaving 20 bases between them. CDR3 length: 16 amino acids. The CDR3 DNA is TGTGCCAGCAGCTCTAAGCTAGATTGGGACGGGTACGAGCAGTACTTC. Protein: CASSSKLDWDGYEQYF.

The chain links TRBV20-1 to TRBJ2-1; D is ambiguous. The CDR3 sequence is 11 residues long. Germline CDR1 and CDR2: DFQATT and SNEGSKA (reference sequence). V was cut by 4 bases and J by 8 bases, with 9 bases left in between. CDR3 DNA sequence: TGCAGTGCTACCCTCGACTATGAGCAGTTCTTC. Translation gives CSATLDYEQFF.

This clone was observed a single time. The chain recombines TRBV27 with TRBJ2-7; tentative D call: TRBD1 (6 bases). Germline V CDR1 and CDR2: MNHEY, SMNVEV (reference sequence). This CDR3 comprises 16 residues. Trimming took off 1 base at V and 2 bases at J, with 15 bases between the two ends. The CDR3 spells CASSLYPRQAPYEQYF. The CDR3 DNA sequence: TGTGCCAGCAGTTTATACCCCCGACAGGCCCCCTACGAGCAGTACTTC.

The rearrangement uses TRBV27 and TRBJ1-5; maybe TRBD1 (5 bases). Germline values: CDR1 MNHEY, CDR2 SMNVEV (reference sequence). The CDR3 is 14 amino acids. Deletions cut 1 base from V and 4 bases from J, with 8 bases between. CDR3 DNA: TGTGCCAGCAGTTTATGGGGGGATAATCAGCCCCAGCATTTT. It yields the protein CASSLWGDNQPQHF.

This rearrangement joins TRBV21-1 to TRBJ2-5; the D call in the table, TRBD1, was not verified against the DNA. TRBV21-1 is a pseudogene locus. The CDR3 is 17 residues long. The CDR3 here is CASSKVGDRGLQETQYF. The CDR3 region has the DNA TGTGCCAGCAGCAAAGTGGGGGACAGGGGGCTCCAAGAGACCCAGTACTTC.

The rearrangement joins TRBV6-1 to TRBJ1-1, with D tentatively TRBD1 (5 bases). The CDR3 is made up of 13 amino acids. Trimming left V 3 bases short and J 4 bases short, with 9 bases between. Germline assignment: CDR1 MNHNS and CDR2 SASEGT. CDR3 sequence: CASSEWGLTEAFF. In DNA form, the CDR3 reads TGTGCCAGCAGTGAGTGGGGCCTCACTGAAGCTTTCTTT.

J is TRBJ2-7 and V is TRBV4-2; 7 positions agree with TRBD1. J was trimmed by 3 bases and V by 4 bases; bases with no gene match: 9. CDR1 is LGHNA and CDR2 is YNFKEQ in the germline V gene. CDR3 length: 15 residues. The CDR3 nucleotides read TGTGCCAGCAGCCCAAGGGACAGCAATATCTACGAGCAGTACTTC. Protein: CASSPRDSNIYEQYF.

The chain recombines TRBV6-6 with TRBJ1-2; D remains unclear. CDR1 and CDR2 from the germline V gene are MNHNY and SVGAGI (reference sequence). With 0 bases removed from V and 3 bases from J, the gap between germline ends came to 8 bases. CDR3 length: 14 residues. CDR3 in amino acids: CASSYSGSYYGYTF. CDR3 bases: TGTGCCAGCAGTTACTCTGGCAGTTACTATGGCTACACCTTC.

V gene TRBV5-4 combines with J gene TRBJ2-7, with D uncertain. Trimming cost V 0 bases and J 0 bases, with 13 bases left between them. CDR1 is SGHNT, CDR2 YYREEE, per germline (reference sequence). The CDR3 is made up of 16 amino acids. In DNA form, the CDR3 reads TGTGCCAGCAGCTTGGGTGGCCTAGTCGGCTCCTACGAGCAGTACTTC. Amino acid sequence: CASSLGGLVGSYEQYF.